This T cell receptor (beta chain) was obtained from a study of blood T cells in healthy people across ages. Only a few counts were recorded for this clonotype. The CDR3 has 14 amino acids. J was trimmed by 6 bases and V by 6 bases; bases with no gene match: 6. CDR1 and CDR2 from the germline V gene are SGHVS and FQNEAQ. A second PCR of 7 to 11 cycles used a sample-barcoded 5' primer and a J-beta primer mix. MiXCR, applied by TCRdb to the 5' RACE reads, yields one record per CDR3 protein. This sample yields fewer than 650,000 distinct CDR3 sequences, of which around 27% are seen a single time; about 3.3% belongs to the top ten. The same sample was also studied in work on T cells of mothers and their children.

The sample was blood. The chain links TRBV7-8 to TRBJ2-7; 12 bases fit TRBD2. The origin of this receptor is a boy younger than 10 in good health. The CDR3 nucleotides read TGTGCCAGCAGACCTAGCGGGAGGGCTCCCGAGCAGTACTTC. Translating it yields CASRPSGRAPEQYF. The full variable domain, rest sourced from reference TRBV7-8 and TRBJ2-7, is GAGVSQSPRYKVAKRGQDVALRCDPISGHVSLFWYQQALGQGPEFLTYFQNEAQLDKSGLPSDRFFAERPEGSVSTLKIQRTQQEDSAVYLCASRPSGRAPEQYFGPGTRLTVT.